Below are 8 T cell receptor beta chains sequenced from a single sample in a study of spatial heterogeneity in lung cancer. Study-wide results and caveats: The number of expanded tumor alpha and beta chains correlated with mutation number.

Time point in this sample: sample taken at primary tumor resection. What these receptors recognize is not known. TCRdb re-called the 5' RACE reads through MiXCR, storing one row per CDR3 protein. Seen here are thousands of distinct CDR3 sequences, roughly an eighth observed once, and the top ten hold roughly 52%. The sample here was lung tumor tissue, taken at surgery. Receptor source: a male donor with early-stage non-small cell lung cancer.

With respect to this clonotype: Without the conserved terminal phenylalanine or tryptophan, this CDR3 likely stems from a read error. The V call is TRBV7-6, the J call TRBJ1-5, with TRBD1 as a possible D gene (5 bases). Germline V gene data show CDR1 as SGHVS and CDR2 as FNYEAQ. The V gene lost 5 bases and the J gene lost 6 bases, with 14 bases spanning the gap. This CDR3 contains 14 residues. CDR3 sequence (DNA): TGTGCCAGCAGCCTCCAGGGAGGGATTCAGCCCCAGCATTCT. Its protein is CASSLQGGIQPQHS.

This clonotype occurred many times. The chain uses TRBV12-3 or TRBV12-4 and TRBJ1-6; tentatively, D is TRBD1 (6 bases). The CDR3 length is 17 residues. Trimming took off 3 bases at V and 5 bases at J, with 17 bases between the two ends. This chain's CDR3 is CASSFGGPGQDNSPLHF. CDR3 bases: TGTGCCAGCAGTTTTGGAGGGCCGGGACAAGATAATTCACCCCTCCACTTT.

This clonotype appeared a few times. The chain joins TRBV13 to TRBJ1-6, with D possibly matching TRBD1 (6 bases). V lost 6 bases, J lost 7 bases, and 19 bases lay in between. The germline V gene encodes CDR1 PRHDT and CDR2 FYEKMQ (reference sequence). The CDR3 contains 16 residues. The CDR3 is CASSMFGGPENSPLHF. DNA of the CDR3: TGTGCCAGCAGTATGTTTGGGGGGCCGGAAAATTCACCCCTCCACTTT.

V is TRBV6-5 and J is TRBJ1-4, with D unclear. V lost 8 bases, J lost 6 bases, and 13 bases lay in between. This CDR3 is 13 amino acids long. Germline lookup yields CDR1 MNHEY and CDR2 SVGAGI. The CDR3 spells CASSRLGDEKLFF. The CDR3, as DNA: TGTGCCAGCTCGAGGTTGGGCGATGAAAAACTGTTTTTT.

Many counts were recorded for this clonotype. J is TRBJ2-3 and V is TRBV9; 9 bases fit TRBD2. The CDR3 runs to 16 residues. Germline loops: CDR1 SGDLS, CDR2 YYNGEE. V was pared by 0 bases and J by 0 bases, with 2 bases of the junction left unmatched. CDR3 nucleotides: TGTGCCAGCAGCGTAGGCGGGGGGGCGAGCACAGATACGCAGTATTTT. Amino acids: CASSVGGGASTDTQYF.

This clonotype is large. The chain employs TRBV2 and TRBJ1-2; D possibly corresponds to TRBD1 (5 bases). V was trimmed by 6 bases and J by 2 bases, leaving 13 bases between them. Germline V gives CDR1 SNHLY, CDR2 FYNNEI. The CDR3 length is 14 residues. CDR3 sequence (DNA): TGTGCCAGCAGGGGACTAACGGGAAACTATGGCTACACCTTC. Translating it yields CASRGLTGNYGYTF.

This clonotype was counted only a few times. The chain uses TRBV6-2 or TRBV6-3 and TRBJ2-7, with 9 bases lining up with TRBD1. Germline V lookup: CDR1 MNHEY, CDR2 SVGEGT. The CDR3 contains 15 residues. V shed 7 bases and J 1 base; nucleotides not matched to a gene: 8. This chain's CDR3 is CASKSRQGGSYEQYF. DNA for the CDR3: TGTGCCAGCAAGTCAAGACAGGGGGGTTCCTACGAGCAGTACTTC.

The V gene is TRBV7-2, the J gene TRBJ2-7; D may be TRBD2 (7 bases). CDR1 is SGHTA, CDR2 FQGNSA, per germline. The CDR3 runs 15 residues. V was cut by 5 bases and J by 4 bases, with 18 bases left in between. The CDR3 DNA sequence: TGTGCCAGCAGCCCGCGAGGGGGGGCAAGGTACGAGCAGTACTTC. Residues: CASSPRGGARYEQYF.